One T cell receptor (beta chain) is described in this entry. Its antigen is as yet unknown. These data belong to a study of vaccination effects on CD4 cells after COVID-19. Germline trimming cut 3 bases from V and 7 bases from J; bases unmatched to any gene: 7. CDR1 SGHTA and CDR2 FQGNSA come from the germline V gene. The CDR3 extends over 17 amino acids. Pools of viral peptides were used by the ViraFEST assay to expand antigen-specific CD4+ T cells ahead of sequencing. The culture ran for 10 days, and then CD4+ T cells were isolated. The infection with SARS-CoV-2 (confirmed by PCR) occurred in this person between March and December 2020. They grew roughly 2 million PBMC in each well, adding 8.5 to 10 IU/ml IL-2 and 10 ug/ml peptides. The method was immunoSEQ multiplex PCR; TCRdb's version includes in-frame clones alone and lacks a portion of them. Of 20,000 to 30,000 clones detected, 60% to 80% appear once; the ten largest clones hold roughly 21%.

This chain links TRBV7-2 with TRBJ2-1, with 15 bases that match TRBD2. The source material was CD4+ T cells from PBMCs cultured with HCoV-NL63 spike peptides, sampled before COVID-19 vaccination. The clonotype originates from a human donor who had a prior SARS-CoV-2 infection. The CDR3 is CASSFRGLAGGLNEQFF. The DNA of the CDR3 is TGTGCCAGCAGCTTCCGAGGACTAGCGGGGGGGCTTAATGAGCAGTTCTTC.